The TCR beta chain under discussion was sequenced for a study of T cell responses to AZD1222 COVID-19 vaccine. Study-wide results and caveats: Two AZD1222 administrations were followed by greater Spike-specific TCR breadth and depth.

Libraries were prepared by immunoSEQ multiplex PCR; TCRdb keeps only in-frame clonotypes and omits some of them. The sample carries 120,000 or so clones, roughly 91% recorded once. Regarding this clone: Its specificity is unknown. The junction departs from germline at one end; a sequencing error may be responsible.

Germline assignment: CDR1 MGHDK and CDR2 SYGVNS. The CDR3 has 11 residues. The chain employs TRBV25-1 and TRBJ2-7; D tentatively fits TRBD1 or TRBD2 (5 bases each). The TCR was taken from an adult who received the AZD1222 COVID-19 vaccine. The sample here was peripheral blood, taken 28 days after the second AZD1222 dose. The CDR3 is CASSPGTSLHF. CDR3 DNA sequence: TGTGCCAGCAGTCCCGGGACGTCACTCCACTTC.